Presented here are 18 T cell receptor beta chains from one specimen sequenced in a study of blood T cell repertoires in COVID-19. TCRdb's copy holds only in-frame clones and misses some; the assay was immunoSEQ multiplex PCR. The sample has more than 200,000 clones, 87% seen once. Sequenced input: peripheral blood. These receptors all come from a man younger than 35 with active or convalescent COVID-19.

This clone was detected only a few times. V usage is TRBV12-3 or TRBV12-4 and J usage is TRBJ1-5; D ambiguous. The CDR3 loop spans 12 amino acids. Trimming stripped 3 bases from V and 5 bases from J, with 5 bases between. The DNA for the CDR3 is TGTGCCAGCAGTTTGGGCCATCAGCCCCAGCATTTT. Translated: CASSLGHQPQHF.

This rearrangement joins TRBV15 to TRBJ2-7; 8 bases match TRBD1. This CDR3 has 16 residues. Per the germline V gene, CDR1 is LNHNV and CDR2 is YYDKDF (reference sequence). Trimming cost V 4 bases and J 3 bases; bases outside gene matches: 11. The CDR3 DNA follows: TGTGCCACCAGCACCCGCGACAGGGGACGACACTACGAGCAGTACTTC. Translation gives CATSTRDRGRHYEQYF.

The chain combines TRBV19 with TRBJ1-6; weak D call: TRBD1 (5 bases). V was cut by 5 bases and J by 10 bases, with 15 bases left in between. The germline gives CDR1 LNHDA, CDR2 SQIVND (reference sequence). This CDR3 comprises 14 residues. The CDR3 DNA follows: TGTGCCAGTAGTCTTACAGGTCTAGGGTCACCCCTCCACTTT. Translating it yields CASSLTGLGSPLHF.

The J gene is TRBJ2-2, the V gene TRBV5-3; 7 bases are shared with TRBD1. TRBV5-3 is filed as an ORF, its function uncertain. V trimming: 0 bases; J trimming: 2 bases; junction bases outside the gene matches: 19. The length of the CDR3 is 21 residues. The CDR3 DNA sequence: TGTGCCAGAAGCTTGGTTTCGGGACAGCGCCTAGGGGGCCGTAACACCGGGGAGCTGTTTTTT. It specifies CARSLVSGQRLGGRNTGELFF.

The chain recombines TRBV2 with TRBJ1-1; 9 bases are a match to TRBD1. V shed 6 bases, J shed 9 bases, and the junction held 8 bases outside the gene matches. Per germline, CDR1 SNHLY and CDR2 FYNNEI. This CDR3 has 13 residues. The CDR3 region has the DNA TGTGCCAGCAGATCTACGACAGGGGGAAAAGCTTTCTTT. Encoded protein: CASRSTTGGKAFF.

CDR3 loop: CASSRSLAGVAKNIQYF. In nucleotides, the CDR3 is TGTGCCAGCAGTCGCAGCCTAGCGGGAGTAGCCAAAAACATTCAGTACTTC. J is TRBJ2-4 and V is TRBV6-2 or TRBV6-3, with 10 positions matching TRBD2. Trimming removed 5 bases from V and 0 bases from J; junction bases left unmatched: 7. In germline, CDR1 is MNHEY, CDR2 SVGEGT. The CDR3 has 17 amino acids.

V gene TRBV2 combines with J gene TRBJ1-1; 7 bases are shared with TRBD1. The CDR3 contains 13 residues. V lost 8 bases, J lost 5 bases, and 8 bases stayed unmatched. Germline V gene lookup returns CDR1 SNHLY and CDR2 FYNNEI. The DNA for the CDR3 is TGTGCCAGCGATCGACAGGGTGGGACTGAAGCTTTCTTT. It is translated as CASDRQGGTEAFF.

The chain couples TRBV2 to TRBJ1-6; unclear D gene. The CDR3 consists of 13 residues. Per the germline V gene, CDR1 is SNHLY and CDR2 is FYNNEI. V was pared by 6 bases and J by 8 bases, with 11 bases between. CDR3 amino acids: CASRPNFDSPLHF. DNA of the CDR3: TGTGCCAGCAGGCCGAACTTCGATTCACCCCTCCACTTT.

The CDR3 bases are TGTGCCAGCAGCCAACAGGGGTCGGACTATGGCTACACCTTC. Its protein is CASSQQGSDYGYTF. The gene calls are TRBV3-1 (or the pseudogene TRBV3-2) and TRBJ1-2; D is possibly TRBD1 (6 bases). This CDR3 comprises 14 residues. CDR1 and CDR2 (germline): LGHDT, YNNKEL (reference sequence). V was shortened by 2 bases and J by 3 bases, with 10 bases between the two germline ends.

V is TRBV30 and J is TRBJ2-1; D is possibly TRBD1 or TRBD2 (6 bases each). There are 10 residues in the CDR3. CDR1 and CDR2 from the germline V gene are GTSNPN and SVGIG (reference sequence). V gave up 8 bases and J gave up 15 bases, with 17 bases separating them. The CDR3 bases are TGTGCCCGAGGAGGGGGGCACCCGTTCTTC. This translates into CARGGGHPFF.

The CDR3, as DNA: TGTGCCAGCAGCTCAACAGTACAGGGTTGGAACACTGAAGCTTTCTTT. This translates into CASSSTVQGWNTEAFF. This sequence joins TRBV5-8 and TRBJ1-1; a possible D gene is TRBD1 (6 bases). Trimming cost V 3 bases and J 1 base, with 16 bases left between them. Germline loops: CDR1 SGHTS, CDR2 YDEGEE. The CDR3 runs to 16 residues. Based on the CDR3 plus reference TRBV5-8 and TRBJ1-1, the full variable domain is EAGVTQSPTHLIKTRGQQATLRCSPISGHTSVYWYQQALGLGLQFLLWYDEGEERNRGNFPPRFSGRQFPNYSSELNVNALELEDSALYLCASSSTVQGWNTEAFFGQGTRLTVV.

The CDR3 spells CASSPGGGAGEKLFF. The DNA of the CDR3 is TGTGCCAGCAGCCCCGGAGGGGGGGCGGGTGAAAAACTGTTTTTT. The chain uses TRBV11-2 and TRBJ1-4, with D possibly being TRBD1 (6 bases). Germline V gene data show CDR1 as SGHAT and CDR2 as FQNNGV. V was cut by 5 bases and J by 7 bases, with 17 bases left in between. The CDR3 consists of 15 residues.

This chain connects TRBV11-3 to TRBJ2-3, with 11 bases lining up with TRBD1. The CDR3 runs to 15 residues. Germline CDR1 is SGHNT and CDR2 is YENEEA. V shed 1 base and J 4 bases; nucleotides not matched to a gene: 1. The CDR3 reads CASSLGTGGPDTQYF. CDR3 coding DNA: TGTGCCAGCAGCTTAGGGACAGGGGGCCCAGATACGCAGTATTTT. Filled out from reference TRBV11-3 and TRBJ2-3, the complete variable domain reads EAGVVQSPRYKIIEKKQPVAFWCNPISGHNTLYWYLQNLGQGPELLIRYENEEAVDDSQLPKDRFSAERLKGVDSTLKIQPAELGDSAVYLCASSLGTGGPDTQYFGPGTRLTVL.

The chain is built from TRBV28 and TRBJ2-1; D may be TRBD2 (5 bases). Between the trimmed V and J ends, which lost 10 bases and 6 bases, there was a span of 16 bases. Germline V gene sequence: CDR1 MDHEN, CDR2 SYDVKM. This CDR3 has 13 residues. The CDR3 coding sequence is TGTGCCACCACCGGTATGAGCGGCAATGAGCAGTTCTTC. Translating gives CATTGMSGNEQFF.

V is TRBV2 and J is TRBJ2-5; 10 nucleotides match TRBD2. The CDR3 loop spans 17 amino acids. V was pared by 6 bases and J by 2 bases, with 12 bases of the junction left unmatched. Germline CDR1 SNHLY, CDR2 FYNNEI. Here the CDR3 reads CASSIPRKLAGQETQYF. As DNA, the CDR3 is TGTGCCAGCAGCATACCGCGAAAACTAGCGGGGCAAGAGACCCAGTACTTC.

The chain is built from TRBV29-1 and TRBJ1-2; TRBD1 is a possible D gene (5 bases). CDR1 is SQVTM, CDR2 ANQGSEA, per germline. This CDR3 region has 16 residues. With 3 bases removed from V and 7 bases from J, the gap between germline ends came to 24 bases. DNA for the CDR3: TGCAGCGTTGAGGAGGTGGCGGGGGTGTTCCGTAGTGGCTACACCTTC. Its protein product is CSVEEVAGVFRSGYTF.

The chain combines TRBV27 with TRBJ2-1; TRBD2 aligns across 15 bases. CDR1 and CDR2 (germline): MNHEY, SMNVEV (reference sequence). The ends lost 5 bases at V and 0 bases at J; junction bases unmatched: 5. The CDR3 is 18 amino acids. The CDR3 sequence is CASSRTSGGAVSYNEQFF. The DNA for the CDR3 is TGTGCCAGCAGTCGGACTAGCGGGGGGGCGGTCTCCTACAATGAGCAGTTCTTC.

This clone was recorded only once. J is TRBJ2-3 and V is TRBV28; perhaps TRBD1 as D (5 bases). The CDR3 is 14 residues long. CDR1 MDHEN and CDR2 SYDVKM come from the germline V gene. Trimming took 4 bases from V and 1 from J, leaving 9 bases between them. The CDR3 is CASSSRQRTDTQYF. Here the CDR3 DNA reads TGTGCCAGCAGTTCCCGACAGCGCACAGATACGCAGTATTTT.